The source of this TCR beta chain is a study of blood T cell repertoires in COVID-19. Germline V lookup: CDR1 MNHEY, CDR2 SVGAGI. V was clipped by 9 bases and J by 1 base, with 16 bases between them. The CDR3 contains 15 residues. Sequencing used immunoSEQ multiplex PCR; TCRdb keeps in-frame clones, though not all of them. The data hold roughly 570,000 clones, with roughly nine tenths observed a single time. Sequenced sample: peripheral blood. The gene calls are TRBV6-5 and TRBJ1-3, with D possibly TRBD1 on 5 matching bases. The receptor's source is a woman in her 50s with COVID-19, enrolled during active disease. The CDR3 loop is CASRPRVESGNTIYF. Here the CDR3 DNA reads TGTGCCAGTAGGCCCAGGGTCGAATCTGGAAACACCATATATTTT.